The 22 T cell receptor beta chains below were found in one sample sequenced in a study of control samples from healthy donors and cancer patients. TCRdb keeps only in-frame clones here, not all; method: immunoSEQ multiplex PCR. Of around 140,000 clones detected, around 94% appear once; the ten largest clones hold 10% to 15%. Specimen: blood. These TCRs come from a man in his forties or fifties in good health.

The chain joins TRBV3-1 (or the pseudogene TRBV3-2) to TRBJ1-2; D is unclear. Germline V gene sequence: CDR1 LGHDT, CDR2 YNNKEL (reference sequence). Trimming shortened V by 0 bases and J by 8 bases, and 10 bases separated the two germline ends. The CDR3 has 13 residues. CDR3 amino acids: CASSQELKGGYTF. DNA of the CDR3: TGTGCCAGCAGCCAAGAATTAAAAGGCGGCTACACCTTC.

V gene TRBV5-1 combines with J gene TRBJ2-5; no clear D. V lost 4 bases to trimming and J lost 5 bases, with 12 bases between them. CDR1 and CDR2 from the germline V gene are SGHRS and YFSETQ. The CDR3 totals 13 residues. Here the CDR3 reads CASSRQAQETQYF. DNA of the CDR3: TGCGCCAGCAGCCGCCAGGCGCAGGAGACCCAGTACTTC.

The chain recombines TRBV5-6 with TRBJ1-4, with D perhaps TRBD1 (6 bases). The length of the CDR3 is 16 residues. V was cut by 2 bases and J by 2 bases, with 13 bases left in between. Germline V gene lookup returns CDR1 SGHDT and CDR2 YYEEEE. The CDR3 sequence is CASSFWGAPTNEKLFF. In nucleotides, the CDR3 is TGTGCCAGCAGCTTCTGGGGGGCGCCGACTAATGAAAAACTGTTTTTT.

The V gene is TRBV19, the J gene TRBJ1-1; the D gene is possibly TRBD1 (6 bases). V lost 7 bases to trimming and J lost 1 base, with 13 bases between them. The CDR3 sequence is 14 residues long. Germline V gives CDR1 LNHDA, CDR2 SQIVND (reference sequence). In nucleotides, the CDR3 is TGTGCCAGTACAATGGGGGGGGCGAACACTGAAGCTTTCTTT. The encoded protein is CASTMGGANTEAFF. Full variable domain (missing parts from reference TRBV19 and TRBJ1-1): DGGITQSPKYLFRKEGQNVTLSCEQNLNHDAMYWYRQDPGQGLRLIYYSQIVNDFQKGDIAEGYSVSREKKESFPLTVTSAQKNPTAFYLCASTMGGANTEAFFGQGTRLTVV.

V and J are TRBV5-1 and TRBJ2-2; TRBD2 matches at 9 bases. Germline V CDR1 and CDR2: SGHRS, YFSETQ. With V trimmed by 0 bases and J by 1 base, 1 base remained unmatched. The CDR3 length is 16 residues. The CDR3 DNA reads as TGCGCCAGCAGCTTGGAACTAGCGGGGAACACCGGGGAGCTGTTTTTT. It is translated as CASSLELAGNTGELFF. The full variable domain, rest sourced from reference TRBV5-1 and TRBJ2-2, is KAGVTQTPRYLIKTRGQQVTLSCSPISGHRSVSWYQQTPGQGLQFLFEYFSETQRNKGNFPGRFSGRQFSNSRSEMNVSTLELGDSALYLCASSLELAGNTGELFFGEGSRLTVL.

The V call is TRBV28, the J call TRBJ1-5, with TRBD1 identical over 12 bases. CDR1 MDHEN and CDR2 SYDVKM come from the germline V gene. The CDR3 has 18 residues. V lost 3 bases to trimming and J lost 0 bases; unmatched junction nucleotides: 6. The CDR3 region has the DNA TGTGCCAGCAGTTTTGGGGACAGGGGGCAGATTAGCAATCAGCCCCAGCATTTT. As protein: CASSFGDRGQISNQPQHF.

The chain carries TRBV5-1 and TRBJ2-3; TRBD2 matches 11 bases. V lost 0 bases to trimming and J lost 1 base; unmatched junction nucleotides: 1. The length of the CDR3 is 16 residues. Per the germline V gene, CDR1 is SGHRS and CDR2 is YFSETQ. DNA for the CDR3: TGCGCCAGCAGCTTGGAACTAGCGGGAGGCACAGATACGCAGTATTTT. Protein sequence: CASSLELAGGTDTQYF.

The rearrangement links TRBV29-1 to TRBJ2-5; D gene ambiguous. This CDR3 has 10 residues. Between the trimmed V and J ends, which lost 2 bases and 3 bases, there was a span of 1 base. Germline CDR1 reads SQVTM; CDR2 reads ANQGSEA. As DNA, the CDR3 is TGCAGCGTTGAAAAAGAGACCCAGTACTTC. Protein: CSVEKETQYF.

V and J are TRBV21-1 and TRBJ2-1; TRBD1, the table's D call, was not compared with the DNA. TRBV21-1 is tagged as a pseudogene. CDR3 length: 18 amino acids. CDR3 coding DNA: TGTGCCAGCAGCAGGAGACGACAGGGCAAGGGGTTTACCAATGAGCAGTTCTTC. It specifies CASSRRRQGKGFTNEQFF.

This clone was seen just once. The chain joins TRBV24-1 to TRBJ2-2, with D possibly matching TRBD2 (6 bases). Trimming left V 8 bases short and J 1 base short, with 7 bases between. From germline, CDR1 is KGHDR and CDR2 SFDVKD. CDR3 length: 13 residues. CDR3: CATTAGNTGELFF. CDR3 nucleotide sequence: TGTGCCACCACAGCGGGGAACACCGGGGAGCTGTTTTTT.

The chain links TRBV18 to TRBJ2-3, with D unresolved. Germline CDR1 is KGHSH and CDR2 is LQKENI. Trimming stripped 4 bases from V and 1 base from J, with 24 bases between. This CDR3 spans 19 amino acids. The CDR3 nucleotides read TGTGCCAGCTCACGGACGTTTTACCCGACCAACACTGGCACAGATACGCAGTATTTT. Amino acid sequence: CASSRTFYPTNTGTDTQYF.

The J gene is TRBJ2-2, the V gene TRBV27; 7 bases map to TRBD2. V trimming: 3 bases; J trimming: 4 bases; junction bases outside the gene matches: 8. Germline V gene lookup returns CDR1 MNHEY and CDR2 SMNVEV (reference sequence). There are 16 residues in the CDR3. CDR3 sequence reads: CASSFLGGRGTGELFF. In DNA, the CDR3 is TGTGCCAGCAGTTTCCTTGGGGGGAGGGGCACCGGGGAGCTGTTTTTT.

The rearrangement uses TRBV5-1 and TRBJ2-7; 7 bases are a match to TRBD1. In germline, CDR1 is SGHRS, CDR2 YFSETQ. With V trimmed by 5 bases and J by 1 base, 6 bases remained unmatched. The CDR3 is made up of 14 amino acids. The CDR3 region has the DNA TGCGCCAGCAGGGATGACAGGGTGTCCTACGAGCAGTACTTC. Translation: CASRDDRVSYEQYF.

The V gene is TRBV9, the J gene TRBJ2-5; D is uncertain. Germline CDR1 SGDLS, CDR2 YYNGEE. The V and J ends lost 0 bases and 5 bases respectively, with 11 bases between them. This CDR3 contains 14 residues. CDR3 loop: CASSVEGFRETQYF. The CDR3 DNA reads TGTGCCAGCAGCGTAGAAGGTTTCCGGGAGACCCAGTACTTC.

The chain combines TRBV5-1 with TRBJ2-5, with 7 nucleotides matching TRBD2. The trim removed 0 bases at V and 5 bases at J, leaving 7 bases unmatched. The length of the CDR3 is 15 residues. Germline V CDR1 and CDR2: SGHRS, YFSETQ. Written as DNA, the CDR3 is TGCGCCAGCAGCTTGGAGGCGGGAGCCTGGGAGACCCAGTACTTC. The encoded protein is CASSLEAGAWETQYF.

The genes are TRBV6-5 and TRBJ2-7, with 9 nucleotides matching TRBD1. Germline CDR1 reads MNHEY; CDR2 reads SVGAGI. This CDR3 region has 14 residues. The V and J ends lost 7 bases and 3 bases, in that order; junction bases with no gene match: 7. The CDR3, as DNA: TGTGCCAGCAAGACGACAGGGGGAGGCTACGAGCAGTACTTC. As protein: CASKTTGGGYEQYF.

The genes are TRBV10-3 and TRBJ1-1; D gene unclear. V was clipped by 4 bases and J by 3 bases, with 12 bases between them. Germline loops: CDR1 ENHRY, CDR2 SYGVKD. This CDR3 has 14 residues. The CDR3 DNA sequence: TGTGCCATCAGTGTTCGTGGGGTTGACACTGAAGCTTTCTTT. Protein: CAISVRGVDTEAFF.

The chain carries TRBV5-5 and TRBJ1-5; a weak D match, TRBD1 (6 bases). The V and J ends lost 3 bases and 1 base respectively, with 14 bases between them. Germline V gives CDR1 SGHKS, CDR2 YYEKEE (reference sequence). The CDR3 extends over 16 amino acids. CDR3 protein: CASSSSTGMSNQPQHF. The CDR3 coding sequence is TGTGCCAGCAGCTCTTCGACAGGCATGAGCAATCAGCCCCAGCATTTT.

This clone was seen a single time. The chain joins TRBV5-4 to TRBJ1-1, with 7 bases identical to TRBD1. The germline V gene encodes CDR1 SGHNT and CDR2 YYREEE (reference sequence). This CDR3 has 13 residues. V shed 4 bases and J 1 base; nucleotides not matched to a gene: 1. CDR3 coding DNA: TGTGCCAGCAGCCGGACAGGGAACACTGAAGCTTTCTTT. The encoded protein is CASSRTGNTEAFF.

The V call is TRBV11-3, the J call TRBJ2-3, with a weak D call TRBD1 (6 bases). Germline V gene sequence: CDR1 SGHNT, CDR2 YENEEA. There are 16 residues in the CDR3. V was clipped by 0 bases and J by 1 base, with 11 bases between them. The CDR3 sequence: CASSLDVRGGTDTQYF. In DNA, the CDR3 is TGTGCCAGCAGCTTAGATGTCAGGGGTGGCACAGATACGCAGTATTTT.

The chain couples TRBV28 to TRBJ2-2; possible D gene TRBD1, 6 bases. The germline V gene encodes CDR1 MDHEN and CDR2 SYDVKM. There are 16 residues in the CDR3. Trimming cost V 4 bases and J 5 bases, with 17 bases left between them. CDR3 sequence reads: CASSSDKDSLTGELFF. The CDR3 nucleotides are TGTGCCAGCAGTTCAGATAAGGACAGCTTAACCGGGGAGCTGTTTTTT.

The rearrangement uses TRBV27 and TRBJ1-6, with no clear D. The germline V gene encodes CDR1 MNHEY and CDR2 SMNVEV (reference sequence). The V gene lost 5 bases and the J gene lost 10 bases, with 18 bases spanning the gap. CDR3 size: 15 residues. Here the CDR3 reads CASSPMTKVVSPLHF. The CDR3 DNA reads TGTGCCAGCAGTCCTATGACCAAGGTGGTATCACCCCTCCACTTT.